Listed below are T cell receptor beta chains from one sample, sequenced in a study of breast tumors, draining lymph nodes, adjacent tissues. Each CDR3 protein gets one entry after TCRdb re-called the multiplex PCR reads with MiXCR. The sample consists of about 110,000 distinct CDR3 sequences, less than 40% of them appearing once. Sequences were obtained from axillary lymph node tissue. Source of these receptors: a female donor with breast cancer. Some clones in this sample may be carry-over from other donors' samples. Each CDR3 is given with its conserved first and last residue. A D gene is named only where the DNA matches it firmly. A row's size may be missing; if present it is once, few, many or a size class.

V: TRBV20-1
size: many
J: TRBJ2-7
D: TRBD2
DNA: TGCAGTGCTTGGACTAGCGGGAACCCCCTTTACGAGCAGTACTTC
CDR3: CSAWTSGNPLYEQYF

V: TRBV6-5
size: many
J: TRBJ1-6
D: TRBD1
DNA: TGTGCCAGCAGCCTATCACAGGGGGCATATAATTCACCCCTCCACTTT
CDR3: CASSLSQGAYNSPLHF

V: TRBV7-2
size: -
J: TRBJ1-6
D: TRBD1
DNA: TGTGCCAGCAGACGGGACAGGAAGGGTTCACCCCTCCACTTT
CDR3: CASRRDRKGSPLHF

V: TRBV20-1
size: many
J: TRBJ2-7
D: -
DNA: TGCAGTGCTAAGACAGTAGAGAACTACGAGCAGTACTTC
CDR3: CSAKTVENYEQYF

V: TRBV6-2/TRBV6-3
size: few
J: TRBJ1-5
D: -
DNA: TGTGCCAGCAGTCACTATCACCAAGGCCGGGACAAATATCAGCCCCAGCATTTT
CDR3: CASSHYHQGRDKYQPQHF

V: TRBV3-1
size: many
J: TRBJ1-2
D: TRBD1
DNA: TGTGCCAGCAGCCCCCGGGACAGGGGCGGCTACACCTTC
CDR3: CASSPRDRGGYTF

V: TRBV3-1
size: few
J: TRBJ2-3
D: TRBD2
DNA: TGCGCCAGCAGCGGGACTAGCGGGGGGGAAGATACGCAGTATTTT
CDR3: CASSGTSGGEDTQYF

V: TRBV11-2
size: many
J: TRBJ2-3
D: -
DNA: TGTGCCAGCAGCTTAGAACCAGGGGGGGCAGATACGCAGTATTTT
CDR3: CASSLEPGGADTQYF

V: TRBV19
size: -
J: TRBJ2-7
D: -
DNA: TGTGCCAGTAGTATGGAAGGGACACAGGTTTTCTACGAGCAGTACTTC
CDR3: CASSMEGTQVFYEQYF

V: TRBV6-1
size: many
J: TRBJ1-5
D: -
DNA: TGTGCCGGGGGTTGGGGCCCTAACTCAAATCAGCCCCAGCATTTT
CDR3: CAGGWGPNSNQPQHF

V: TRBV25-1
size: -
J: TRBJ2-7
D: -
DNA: TGTACCAGCAGTGATGGCAGCCTTTACGAGCAGTACTTC
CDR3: CTSSDGSLYEQYF

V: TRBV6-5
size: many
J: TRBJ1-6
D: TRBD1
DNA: TGTGCCAGCAGTAGACAGGGGGAGGGGCGTTCACCCCTCCACTTT
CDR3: CASSRQGEGRSPLHF

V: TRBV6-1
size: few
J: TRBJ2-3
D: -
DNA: TGTGCCAGCAGTCTCCTAGCTAACACAGATACGCAGTATTTT
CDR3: CASSLLANTDTQYF

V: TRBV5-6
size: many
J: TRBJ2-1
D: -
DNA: TGTGCCAGCAGCTTAGGAGGGGCACTCTATGAGCAGTTCTTC
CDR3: CASSLGGALYEQFF

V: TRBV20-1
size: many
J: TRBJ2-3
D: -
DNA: TGCAGTGCTAGAGACCCCAGGGGACGGGGGGGCACAGATACGCAGTATTTT
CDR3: CSARDPRGRGGTDTQYF

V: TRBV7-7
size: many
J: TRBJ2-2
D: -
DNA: TGTGCTAGCAGCTACGGGACTGCAAACACCGGGGAGCTGTTTTTT
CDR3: CASSYGTANTGELFF

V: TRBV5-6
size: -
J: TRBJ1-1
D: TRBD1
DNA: TGTGCCAGCAGCTTCCCAGGGGGCGGTTCGGACACTGAAGCTTTCTTT
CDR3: CASSFPGGGSDTEAFF

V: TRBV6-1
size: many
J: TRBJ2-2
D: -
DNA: TGTGCCAGCAATTGGGACACTGACACCGGGGAGCTGTTTTTT
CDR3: CASNWDTDTGELFF

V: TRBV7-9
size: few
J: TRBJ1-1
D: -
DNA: TGTGCCAGCAGCCCCCTGGGAGGGACGGTGAACACTGAAGCTTTCTTT
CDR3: CASSPLGGTVNTEAFF

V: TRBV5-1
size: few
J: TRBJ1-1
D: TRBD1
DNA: TGCGCCAGCAGCTTACAGGGGCTGAGGACTGAAGCTTTCTTT
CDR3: CASSLQGLRTEAFF

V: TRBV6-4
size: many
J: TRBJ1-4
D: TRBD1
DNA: TGTGCCAGCAGTGACTCGCCGAAGACAGGGGCCCTCGTTGCAACTAATGAAAAACTGTTTTTT
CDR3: CASSDSPKTGALVATNEKLFF

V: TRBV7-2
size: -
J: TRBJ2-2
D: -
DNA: TGTGCCAGCAGCTTATCAACCAGAAATACGAGCACCGAGGAGCTGTTTTTT
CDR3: CASSLSTRNTSTEELFF

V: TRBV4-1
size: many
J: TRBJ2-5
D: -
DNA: TGCGCCAGCAGCCCCAACCTAGCGCAAGAGACCCAGTACTTC
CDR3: CASSPNLAQETQYF

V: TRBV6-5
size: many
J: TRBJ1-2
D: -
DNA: TGTGCCAGCAGTTACGCAGGCGGGGGAAACTATGGCTACACCTTC
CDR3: CASSYAGGGNYGYTF

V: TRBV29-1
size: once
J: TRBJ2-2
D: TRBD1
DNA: TGCAGCGTCCGTTTGGGACAGGGCGGAGGGGAGCTGTTTTTT
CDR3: CSVRLGQGGGELFF

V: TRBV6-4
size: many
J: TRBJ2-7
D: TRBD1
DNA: TGTGCCAGCAGTCGCCCGGGACAGGGTTTCCCCTACGAGCAGTACTTC
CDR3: CASSRPGQGFPYEQYF

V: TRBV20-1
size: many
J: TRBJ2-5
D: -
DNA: TGCAGTGCTAGTGCCGGGGGTATCCAAGAGACCCAGTACTTC
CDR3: CSASAGGIQETQYF

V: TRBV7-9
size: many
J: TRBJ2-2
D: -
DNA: TGTGCCAGCAGCTTAGACTCCACCGGGGAGCTGTTTTTT
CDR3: CASSLDSTGELFF

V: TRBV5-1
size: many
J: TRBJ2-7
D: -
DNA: TGCGCCAGCAGCTTGAGCGACTTTTACGAGCAGTACTTC
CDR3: CASSLSDFYEQYF

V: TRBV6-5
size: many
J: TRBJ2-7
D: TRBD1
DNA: TGTGCCAGCAGTCACCCCGGGACAGGGCGCAGCGAGCAGTACTTC
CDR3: CASSHPGTGRSEQYF

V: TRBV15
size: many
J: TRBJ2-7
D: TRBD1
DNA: TGTGCCACCAGCAGTAGGAATTGGGACAGGCCCCCCGAGCAGTACTTC
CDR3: CATSSRNWDRPPEQYF

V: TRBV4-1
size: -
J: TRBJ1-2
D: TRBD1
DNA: TGCGCCAGCAGCCCCAGACAGGGCTACTATGGCTACACCTTC
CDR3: CASSPRQGYYGYTF

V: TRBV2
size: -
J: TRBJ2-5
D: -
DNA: TGTGCCAGCAGTGGAAAGGCCGCCCGGGTGGTGGAGACCCAGTACTTC
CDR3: CASSGKAARVVETQYF

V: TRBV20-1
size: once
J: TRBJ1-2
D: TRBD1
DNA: TGCAGTGCTATTTGGGACAGTTTCCTCAACTATGGCTACACCTTC
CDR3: CSAIWDSFLNYGYTF

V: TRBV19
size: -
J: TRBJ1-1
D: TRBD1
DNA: TGTGCCAGTAGTGCGACAGGGGGCGGGGGTTATTGCAAGCGAGCTTTCTTT
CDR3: CASSATGGGGYCKRAFF

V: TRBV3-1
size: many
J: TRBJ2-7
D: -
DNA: TGTGCCAGCGGGGGACCCGGGCCCGGACCTACATGGCGGCAGTACTTC
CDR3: CASGGPGPGPTWRQYF

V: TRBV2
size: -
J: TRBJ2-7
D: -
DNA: TGTGCCAGCAGTGGTACAGGGCCCTACGAGCAGTACTTC
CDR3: CASSGTGPYEQYF

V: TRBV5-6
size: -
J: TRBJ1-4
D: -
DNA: TGTGCCAGCAGCCCCATGGACAGTAGTAATGAAAAACTGTTTTTT
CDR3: CASSPMDSSNEKLFF

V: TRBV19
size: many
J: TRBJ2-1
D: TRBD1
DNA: TGTGCCAGTAGTATCGGTCAGGGGGCCCACAATGAGCAGTTCTTC
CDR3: CASSIGQGAHNEQFF

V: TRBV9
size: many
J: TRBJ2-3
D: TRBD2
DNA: TGTGCCAGCAGACCGGGACTAAGCACAGATACGCAGTATTTT
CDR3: CASRPGLSTDTQYF

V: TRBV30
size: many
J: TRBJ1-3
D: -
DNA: TGTGCCTGGAGTGTACCGGGGTACACCATATATTTT
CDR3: CAWSVPGYTIYF

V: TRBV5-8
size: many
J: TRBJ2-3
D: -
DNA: TGTGCCAGCAGCTTGGGATTTGGTTCGCCGCGCACAGATACGCAGTATTTT
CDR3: CASSLGFGSPRTDTQYF

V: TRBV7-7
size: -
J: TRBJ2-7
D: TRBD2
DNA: TGTGCTAGCAGCTTAGGGGGACTAGCGGGCTACGAGCAGTACTTC
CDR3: CASSLGGLAGYEQYF

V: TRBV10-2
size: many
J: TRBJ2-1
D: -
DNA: TGCGCCAGCACCACTCCGGGACACACGCCCTTAAATGAGCAGTTCTTC
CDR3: CASTTPGHTPLNEQFF

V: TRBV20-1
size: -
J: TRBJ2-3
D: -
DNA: -
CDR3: CSARSVDTLSYEQYFGPGTDTQYF

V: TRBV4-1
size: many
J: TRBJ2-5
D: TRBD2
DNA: TGCGCCAGCTCGCCTCGACTAGCAGAAGAGACCCAGTACTTC
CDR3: CASSPRLAEETQYF

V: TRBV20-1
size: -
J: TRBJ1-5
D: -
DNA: TGCAGTGCTACCAGGTACAAAGCCCTTCCAAGCAATCAGCCCCAGCATTTT
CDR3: CSATRYKALPSNQPQHF

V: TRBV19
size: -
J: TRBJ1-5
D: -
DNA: TGTGCCAGTACTCCCCGCTCCCCCTGGAACGGGGGTGGCAATCAGCCCCAGCATTTT
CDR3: CASTPRSPWNGGGNQPQHF

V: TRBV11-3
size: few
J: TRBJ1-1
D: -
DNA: TGTGCCAGCAGCGGAGGGGACGTAAACACTGAAGCTTTCTTT
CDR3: CASSGGDVNTEAFF

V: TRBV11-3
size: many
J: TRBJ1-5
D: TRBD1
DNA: TGTGCCAGCAGCTTAGTCGGACAGGCCTCCGGGCAGCCCCAGCATTTT
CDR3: CASSLVGQASGQPQHF

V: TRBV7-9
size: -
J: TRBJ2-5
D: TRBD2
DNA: TGTGCCAGCAGCTTAGACCCCGGGCCTAGCGGGAGTCGTCAAGAGACCCGGTACTTC
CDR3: CASSLDPGPSGSRQETRYF